Detailed here is one T cell receptor beta chain. This specimen comes from a study of regulatory T cells in long-lasting Graves disease. Time point defined: persistent/refractory GD, antithyroid drugs over 5 years with positive TRAb. Construction of the TCR library relied on RNA isolated from PBMCs. As a group, patients came from one endocrinology department in Xi'an, China. Nine milliliters of peripheral blood were taken and placed in EDTA tubes. Germline CDR1 LNHNV, CDR2 YYDKDF (reference sequence). This CDR3 spans 17 amino acids. V was shortened by 0 bases and J by 5 bases, with 19 bases between the two germline ends. Researchers made TCR beta libraries by using iRepertoire HTBI primers and running Arm-PCR on CDR3 regions. TCRdb independently ran MiXCR on the multiplex PCR reads; one entry per CDR3 protein. The table lists over 450,000 distinct CDR3 sequences, roughly 21% of them singletons.

This TCR was recovered from a female donor with Graves disease. The specimen comprised peripheral blood mononuclear cells (PBMCs), sampled when the disease was refractory, from a patient treated with antithyroid drugs. The chain recombines TRBV15 with TRBJ1-1, with D possibly TRBD1 on 5 matching bases. This CDR3 is CATSREDRWGGGTEAFF. The DNA for the CDR3 is TGTGCCACCAGCAGAGAAGATCGATGGGGGGGTGGGACTGAAGCTTTCTTT.